This T cell receptor (beta chain) was obtained from a study of T-cell memory formation after mild COVID-19. General observations from the study: Clones shrinking from day 15 to 85 showed even CD4/CD8 mixes; later expanders tilted CD4+. Memory from before infection featured some responding clones, which suggests cross-reactive memory joined.

With regard to this clonotype: The antigen remains unidentified.

V was pared by 7 bases and J by 7 bases, with 13 bases between. The CDR3 length is 13 residues. CDR1 and CDR2 (germline): MNHNY, SVGAGI (reference sequence). TCRalpha and TCRbeta libraries used 5'RACE with constant-segment primers and UMIs. Each CDR3 protein gets one entry after TCRdb re-called the 5' RACE reads with MiXCR. The table lists roughly 340,000 distinct CDR3 sequences, roughly 15% of them singletons. The sample comprised PBMCs or a T cell subset sorted from them (not recorded which). V usage is TRBV6-6 and J usage is TRBJ1-4, with a tentative D call TRBD1 (6 bases). The sequence was obtained from a man aged 18-30 years who had mild COVID-19 (a few samples of this study predate the infection). Cell type and time point are not known. The CDR3 bases are TGTGCCAGCAACCACAGGGAGGCTGAAAAACTGTTTTTT. Amino acids: CASNHREAEKLFF.